This TCR beta chain comes out of a study of tumor and adjacent non-tumor tissue in lung cancer. To note about this clonotype: Its antigen is currently unknown.

Trimming cost V 9 bases and J 1 base; bases outside gene matches: 10. The CDR3 is 16 amino acids. The V gene's germline CDR1 is LGHNA and CDR2 YNFKEQ. RNA was extracted from bulk tissue without any cell sorting. Study findings and constraints: Tumor tissue had significantly higher TCR diversity than normal lung. In normal lung, the top 100 clones were significantly more dominant than in tumor. Patients with more diverse tumor TCRs had worse survival.

A modified ARM-PCR protocol with three rounds of nested PCR amplified TCRbeta. TCRdb re-called the multiplex PCR reads with MiXCR, one entry per CDR3 protein. The data show about 90,000 distinct CDR3 sequences, around 59% seen once. This chain connects TRBV4-2 to TRBJ2-3; 10 bases are a match to TRBD2. Material: lung tumor tissue. The receptor comes from an older man with non-small cell lung cancer. The CDR3 loop is CARRQDLAGGTDTQYF. Here the CDR3 DNA reads TGTGCCAGGAGGCAAGACCTAGCGGGAGGCACAGATACGCAGTATTTT.